This TCR beta chain is from a study of blood T cell repertoires in COVID-19. Overall study: Acute-phase and convalescent COVID-19 samples originated in the United States, Italy and Spain. PBMCs, B-cell-depleted T cells, or T cells provided the cDNA or gDNA that made up the material.

Original methodology: From reference gene primer amplification, estimates of nucleated cell counts were derived. Clones were read by immunoSEQ multiplex PCR, and TCRdb kept only the in-frame ones, dropping some. V and J calls and clone size are given by that table; D and trimming were obtained from the DNA. The sample holds under 250,000 clones; around 84% are singletons and the top ten take 4.5% to 5.5%. The count of this clone is one. With V trimmed by 5 bases and J by 11 bases, 13 bases remained unmatched. Germline CDR1 SGHVS, CDR2 FQNEAQ. This CDR3 region has 14 residues. The chain links TRBV7-8 to TRBJ1-2, with 8 bases aligning to TRBD1. This TCR was sampled from a woman aged 60-75 years who had recovered from COVID-19. The specimen sequenced was peripheral blood. The CDR3, as DNA: TGTGCCAGCAGCCCCGCTCAGGGGGCCTCGGAGTACACCTTC. Amino acids: CASSPAQGASEYTF.